The entry below gives a single T cell receptor (beta chain) sequence along with its context. The specificity of this receptor is unknown. The junction does not match germline at one end; this may be a read error. Explained via the paper, the treatment or condition label denotes: live attenuated yellow fever vaccine strain. At each blood-draw timepoint, two biological replicates of bulk PBMCs were obtained. A standard Ficoll-Paque protocol was used to isolate PBMCs from peripheral blood. TriZol was used to extract RNA from bulk PBMCs, from CD4 and CD8 fractions, and from dextramer-positive and dextramer-negative fractions. This sample is part of a study of T cells after yellow fever vaccination (dated by TCRdb to between 2019 and 2020). For the wider study: The SMART-Seq v4 Ultra Low Input RNA kit was used to prepare libraries from fractions with low cell numbers. To follow T-cell clones before and after both primary and booster YFV17D yellow fever vaccination, bulk TCR alpha and beta repertoires underwent longitudinal sequencing. Blood samples were taken at several timepoints before and after primary and secondary immunization, and bulk PBMC replicates and cell subsets were isolated. Two healthy male donors made up the cohort, one aged 18 to 29 years and the other aged 30 to 39 years.

Broad study findings and their caveats: The secondary T-cell response was found to be weaker but faster than the primary response, with a peak reached on day 5 rather than on day 15. The study included only a couple of donors, which limits how far the findings can be generalized. Most clones expanded after primary vaccination (around 96% of CD4 and around 88% of CD8) were re-detected after the booster, suggesting that broad memory maintenance occurred. Computational filtering was required because FACS-sorted repertoires could contain abundant contaminating clonotypes from the bulk population. A small share of clonotypes was detected in both CD4 and CD8 compartments, with the overlap likely arising from convergent recombination.

TCR cDNA was synthesized by 5'RACE template switching, through which a universal primer site and unique molecular identifiers were introduced. cDNA synthesis was primed from both the TCR alpha and TCR beta constant segments. Two PCR steps were used to amplify libraries, with sample barcodes and sequencing adapters being added in the second step. Sequencing of the libraries was done on either Illumina HiSeq 2500 (2x100 bp) or NovaSeq (2x150 bp). The original methods were these. Demultiplexing of reads and collapsing into UMI consensus sequences were performed with MIGEC, and V(D)J alignment was carried out with MiXCR. Vaccine-responding clonotypes were defined with edgeR using replicate PBMC samples, requiring FDR below 0.01 and a log2 fold change above 5 up to day 15. Bulk clonotypes were assigned CD4 or CD8 identity according to which sequenced CD4 or CD8 repertoire held them at higher abundance. Using fastp at Q25 and MiXCR, TCRdb reprocessed the public reads and kept productive beta chains. A single entry per CDR3 protein holds the most common genes and DNA from its merged rows. These V and J calls are TCRdb output, not the study's own analysis. The sample contains some 500,000 distinct CDR3 sequences, about 14% of them found a single time. Of the sample, about 14% falls within the top ten clones.

The CDR3 starts with the cysteine, ends with the phenylalanine, and has 18 residues. The read is trimmed to its CDR3 DNA, 54 bases read in frame from base 1. The TCR was taken from a man aged 30-40 years who received the YFV17D yellow fever vaccine. Recombination joined TRBV12-3 or TRBV12-4 with TRBJ2-1; the D gene cannot be resolved reliably. Sequenced material: PBMCs, taken on the day of the yellow fever booster vaccination. The CDR3 region: CAISLVIPGSRSYNEQFF. The sequenced DNA is TGTGCCATCAGTTTAGTTATCCCGGGTAGCAGGTCATACAATGAGCAGTTCTTC.